Listed here are 32 T cell receptor beta chains from one sample, sequenced in a study of radiotherapy plus CTLA-4 blockade in lung cancer. Measured with immunoSEQ multiplex PCR; TCRdb has only the in-frame clones, and not every one. The table lists tens of thousands of clones, around 72% of them singletons. The specimen was peripheral blood, collected from a patient treated with radiotherapy plus ipilimumab. These receptors came from a human donor with non-small cell lung cancer that progressed on radiotherapy plus ipilimumab.

In this sample, this clone turned up once. The V gene is TRBV9, the J gene TRBJ2-1; D perhaps matches TRBD2 (5 bases). Trimming cost V 3 bases and J 4 bases, with 8 bases left between them. CDR3 size: 13 residues. CDR1 is SGDLS and CDR2 is YYNGEE in the germline V gene. CDR3: CASSAGNYNEQFF. The CDR3 DNA reads TGTGCCAGCAGCGCCGGGAATTACAATGAGCAGTTCTTC.

The rearrangement joins TRBV6-5 to TRBJ1-5, with a possible D match to TRBD1 (6 bases). CDR1 and CDR2 (germline): MNHEY, SVGAGI. Trimming took 7 bases from V and 3 from J, leaving 13 bases between them. This CDR3 contains 14 residues. The CDR3 DNA sequence: TGTGCCAGCAACGAAGGGGGGCTCAATCAGCCCCAGCATTTT. Protein: CASNEGGLNQPQHF.

In this sample, this clone turned up once. The chain employs TRBV2 and TRBJ2-3; no clear D. This CDR3 contains 15 residues. Trimming pared 3 bases from V and 1 base from J, leaving 11 bases between. Germline values: CDR1 SNHLY, CDR2 FYNNEI. The chain's CDR3 is CASSDRKGGTDTQYF. CDR3 DNA sequence: TGTGCCAGCAGTGATCGGAAAGGAGGCACAGATACGCAGTATTTT. Full variable domain (outside the CDR3, taken from reference TRBV2 and TRBJ2-3): EPEVTQTPSHQVTQMGQEVILRCVPISNHLYFYWYRQILGQKVEFLVSFYNNEISEKSEIFDDQFSVERPDGSNFTLKIRSTKLEDSAMYFCASSDRKGGTDTQYFGPGTRLTVL.

The chain links TRBV7-2 to TRBJ2-7; 7 bases fit TRBD1. Losses at the gene ends were 0 bases for V and 2 bases for J; bases not matched to a gene: 7. CDR1 and CDR2 from the germline V gene are SGHTA and FQGNSA. The CDR3 has 16 residues. As DNA, the CDR3 is TGTGCCAGCAGCTTAGCGGGGACAGAAATGCCCTACGAGCAGTACTTC. Protein sequence: CASSLAGTEMPYEQYF. The full variable domain, rest sourced from reference TRBV7-2 and TRBJ2-7, is GAGVSQSPSNKVTEKGKDVELRCDPISGHTALYWYRQSLGQGLEFLIYFQGNSAPDKSGLPSDRFSAERTGGSVSTLTIQRTQQEDSAVYLCASSLAGTEMPYEQYFGPGTRLTVT.

The rearrangement joins TRBV5-1 to TRBJ2-3, with D perhaps given as TRBD1 or TRBD2 (6 bases each). The V and J ends lost 0 bases and 4 bases respectively, with 12 bases between them. The CDR3 is 15 residues long. Germline V CDR1 and CDR2: SGHRS, YFSETQ. The DNA for the CDR3 is TGCGCCAGCAGCTTGGCGGGGGCTGGGCCAGATACGCAGTATTTT. Translating it yields CASSLAGAGPDTQYF.

J is TRBJ1-4 and V is TRBV4-2; the D gene is possibly TRBD1 (6 bases). The CDR3 contains 16 residues. V lost 4 bases and J 7 bases, leaving 19 bases between the germline ends. CDR1 LGHNA and CDR2 YNFKEQ come from the germline V gene. In DNA, the CDR3 is TGTGCCAGCAGCCCCTCAAAGGGCCTCAGGGGTGAAAAACTGTTTTTT. Its translation: CASSPSKGLRGEKLFF.

The CDR3 reads CASCRDTGSYGYTF. The DNA of the CDR3 is TGCGCCAGCTGCCGGGACACGGGATCCTATGGCTACACCTTC. J is TRBJ1-2 and V is TRBV5-1; a weak D match, TRBD1 (6 bases). The germline CDR1 and CDR2 sequences are SGHRS and YFSETQ. The V and J ends lost 7 bases and 4 bases respectively, with 17 bases between them. The CDR3 spans 14 residues.

The chain combines TRBV6-1 with TRBJ2-5; a weak D match, TRBD2 (5 bases). CDR1 and CDR2 (germline): MNHNS, SASEGT. The CDR3 has 11 amino acids. The ends were cut back, 7 bases at V and 5 bases at J, with 8 bases in the middle. CDR3 in DNA: TGTGCCAGCACTAGAGGGGAGACCCAGTACTTC. Amino acid sequence: CASTRGETQYF.

This chain uses TRBV28 with TRBJ2-7; D gene uncertain. CDR1 is MDHEN, CDR2 SYDVKM, per germline. V shed 7 bases and J shed 2 bases, with 12 bases lying between them. The CDR3 runs to 13 residues. This CDR3 reads CASIQSGTYEQYF. The CDR3 DNA reads as TGTGCCAGCATCCAAAGTGGAACCTACGAGCAGTACTTC.

J is TRBJ1-2 and V is TRBV6-5; 8 bases agree with TRBD1. Germline values: CDR1 MNHEY, CDR2 SVGAGI. Germline trimming cut 5 bases from V and 4 bases from J; bases unmatched to any gene: 9. The CDR3 totals 15 residues. DNA of the CDR3: TGTGCCAGCAGTACACGGGGGACAGGCCTCTATGGCTACACCTTC. The encoded protein is CASSTRGTGLYGYTF.

This clone appeared a few times. The chain combines TRBV7-3 with TRBJ2-2; D may be TRBD1 or TRBD2 (5 bases each). Germline CDR1 is SGHTA and CDR2 is FQGTGA. The CDR3 extends over 15 amino acids. V lost 2 bases and J 3 bases, leaving 10 bases between the germline ends. CDR3 loop: CASSLSGTDTGELFF. DNA of the CDR3: TGTGCCAGCAGCTTATCTGGGACCGACACCGGGGAGCTGTTTTTT.

In the case of this clone: The sample has other DNA sequences that encode this CDR3 too. V is TRBV28 and J is TRBJ1-3; D gene uncertain. The V gene lost 3 bases and the J gene lost 4 bases, with 10 bases spanning the gap. CDR1 and CDR2 (germline): MDHEN, SYDVKM. The CDR3 length is 14 residues. This chain's CDR3 is CASSLAGSGNTIYF. The CDR3 nucleotides are TGTGCCAGCAGTTTGGCGGGTTCAGGAAACACCATATATTTT.

The gene calls are TRBV27 and TRBJ2-3, with D hard to call. CDR1 is MNHEY and CDR2 is SMNVEV in the germline V gene (reference sequence). The CDR3 is 12 amino acids. V was shortened by 3 bases and J by 3 bases, with 4 bases between the two germline ends. CDR3 bases: TGTGCCAGCAGTTTCTCGACAGATACGCAGTATTTT. This gives the protein CASSFSTDTQYF.

The chain is built from TRBV7-8 and TRBJ2-2; TRBD2 matches 15 bases. The CDR3 has 17 residues. Per germline, CDR1 SGHVS and CDR2 FQNEAQ. The trim removed 5 bases at V and 6 bases at J, leaving 7 bases unmatched. The CDR3 is CASSPGLAGGTAGELFF. CDR3 DNA sequence: TGTGCCAGCAGCCCGGGACTAGCGGGAGGAACCGCCGGGGAGCTGTTTTTT.

V usage is TRBV9 and J usage is TRBJ1-4; D possibly corresponds to TRBD1 (6 bases). Germline CDR1 reads SGDLS; CDR2 reads YYNGEE. This CDR3 has 15 residues. The V end lost 0 bases, the J end lost 5 bases, and 11 bases lay between the germline ends. CDR3 nucleotides: TGTGCCAGCAGCGTAGAGGGGGAGGCAAATGAAAAACTGTTTTTT. Amino acid sequence: CASSVEGEANEKLFF. The full variable domain, in which reference TRBV9 and TRBJ1-4 provide the parts outside the CDR3, is DSGVTQTPKHLITATGQRVTLRCSPRSGDLSVYWYQQSLDQGLQFLIQYYNGEERAKGNILERFSAQQFPDLHSELNLSSLELGDSALYFCASSVEGEANEKLFFGSGTQLSVL.

The chain employs TRBV5-4 and TRBJ1-1, with a possible D match to TRBD1 (6 bases). Trimming removed 4 bases at V and 1 base at J, with 20 bases between. In germline, CDR1 is SGHNT, CDR2 YYREEE (reference sequence). The CDR3 totals 17 residues. CDR3 sequence: CASSQRRDGQQNTEAFF. CDR3 nucleotide sequence: TGTGCCAGCAGCCAACGACGGGATGGACAGCAGAACACTGAAGCTTTCTTT.

The genes are TRBV27 and TRBJ1-1; possible D gene TRBD1, 5 bases. The V end lost 6 bases, the J end lost 7 bases, and 15 bases lay between the germline ends. This CDR3 spans 13 amino acids. Per the germline V gene, CDR1 is MNHEY and CDR2 is SMNVEV (reference sequence). The CDR3 region is CASRSIREYEAFF. The CDR3, as DNA: TGTGCCAGCAGATCGATCAGGGAGTATGAAGCTTTCTTT.

CDR3 sequence (DNA): TGTGCCAGCAGCCCCGGGACAGACTCCTCCTACGAGCAGTACTTC. Translation gives CASSPGTDSSYEQYF. The genes are TRBV9 and TRBJ2-7; 7 bases line up with TRBD1. V trimming: 4 bases; J trimming: 0 bases; junction bases outside the gene matches: 7. The CDR3 sequence is 15 residues long. The germline gives CDR1 SGDLS, CDR2 YYNGEE.

The chain has TRBV12-5 and TRBJ2-1; D gene ambiguous. This CDR3 has 11 amino acids. Germline CDR1 LGHNT, CDR2 FRNRAP. Between the trimmed V and J ends, which lost 6 bases and 6 bases, there was a span of 6 bases. CDR3 residues: CASGRSNEQFF. The CDR3 DNA reads as TGTGCTAGTGGACGTAGCAATGAGCAGTTCTTC.

There are a few counts of this clone. The chain recombines TRBV9 with TRBJ2-7; 9 bases match TRBD2. Germline V gives CDR1 SGDLS, CDR2 YYNGEE. The CDR3 is 15 amino acids. V shed 3 bases and J 5 bases; nucleotides not matched to a gene: 9. The CDR3 nucleotides are TGTGCCAGCAGCGCCAGCGGGAGGTTCGCCCACGAGCAGTACTTC. Amino acid sequence: CASSASGRFAHEQYF. Combining the CDR3 with reference TRBV9 and TRBJ2-7 gives the whole variable domain DSGVTQTPKHLITATGQRVTLRCSPRSGDLSVYWYQQSLDQGLQFLIQYYNGEERAKGNILERFSAQQFPDLHSELNLSSLELGDSALYFCASSASGRFAHEQYFGPGTRLTVT.

The V call is TRBV5-1, the J call TRBJ1-4; TRBD1 matches at 7 bases. The CDR3 consists of 13 residues. Unmatched junction bases numbered 4, after V lost 3 bases and J lost 8 bases. CDR1 is SGHRS, CDR2 YFSETQ, per germline. This chain's CDR3 is CASSSTGNEKLFF. CDR3 in DNA: TGCGCCAGCAGCTCGACAGGGAACGAAAAACTGTTTTTT. The variable domain in full, with the rest retrieved from reference TRBV5-1 and TRBJ1-4, is KAGVTQTPRYLIKTRGQQVTLSCSPISGHRSVSWYQQTPGQGLQFLFEYFSETQRNKGNFPGRFSGRQFSNSRSEMNVSTLELGDSALYLCASSSTGNEKLFFGSGTQLSVL.

This clone was seen more than once but under ten times. The rearrangement joins TRBV2 to TRBJ1-2; a possible D gene is TRBD1 (5 bases). Trimming removed 6 bases at V and 1 base at J, with 9 bases between. The CDR3 has 13 residues. Germline V gene lookup returns CDR1 SNHLY and CDR2 FYNNEI. The CDR3 here is CASRRDSNYGYTF. In DNA, the CDR3 is TGTGCCAGCAGGAGAGACAGTAACTATGGCTACACCTTC.

This chain uses TRBV28 with TRBJ1-5; no definite D call. This CDR3 is built from 12 residues. Between the trimmed V and J ends, which lost 3 bases and 7 bases, there was a span of 7 bases. Germline V gives CDR1 MDHEN, CDR2 SYDVKM. The CDR3 is CASSFRRQPQHF. CDR3 DNA sequence: TGTGCCAGCAGTTTTAGAAGGCAGCCCCAGCATTTT.

On this clone: A junction boundary mismatches the germline segment, possibly from a read error. This rearrangement joins TRBV5-1 to TRBJ2-7; D remains unclear. Looked up from germline, CDR1 is SGHRS and CDR2 is YFSETQ. There are 12 residues in the CDR3. The CDR3 nucleotides are TGTGCCAGCAGCTTGATCGGCTACGAGCAGTACTTC. Translating gives CASSLIGYEQYF.

This clone has only a few counts. V usage is TRBV29-1 and J usage is TRBJ2-5, with D possibly being TRBD2 (5 bases). V lost 7 bases and J 5 bases, leaving 20 bases between the germline ends. Germline CDR1 reads SQVTM; CDR2 reads ANQGSEA. This CDR3 is 14 amino acids long. The CDR3 here is CSAGRGLVSETQYF. The CDR3, as DNA: TGCAGCGCCGGTCGGGGTTTGGTATCGGAGACCCAGTACTTC.

The CDR3 loop reads CASSVVADNNEQFF. The DNA of the CDR3 is TGTGCCAGCAGCGTAGTAGCGGATAACAATGAGCAGTTCTTC. J is TRBJ2-1 and V is TRBV9, with TRBD2 as a possible D gene (6 bases). This CDR3 contains 14 residues. The V end lost 0 bases, the J end lost 5 bases, and 9 bases lay between the germline ends. CDR1 SGDLS and CDR2 YYNGEE come from the germline V gene.

A few counts support this clone. The V call is TRBV5-6, the J call TRBJ2-7, with TRBD2 matching over 9 bases. Unmatched junction bases numbered 8, after V lost 4 bases and J lost 0 bases. The CDR3 has 16 amino acids. Germline assignment: CDR1 SGHDT and CDR2 YYEEEE. The CDR3 loop is CASSPEGSGSSYEQYF. DNA of the CDR3: TGTGCCAGCAGCCCGGAGGGTAGCGGGAGCTCCTACGAGCAGTACTTC.

The chain employs TRBV6-1 and TRBJ2-7; D ambiguous. CDR1 is MNHNS and CDR2 is SASEGT in the germline V gene. This CDR3 contains 13 residues. Trimming took off 6 bases at V and 3 bases at J, with 12 bases between the two ends. CDR3 in amino acids: CASRRSQIYEQYF. CDR3 DNA: TGTGCCAGCAGAAGATCACAGATCTACGAGCAGTACTTC.

This clone was detected only a few times. This sequence joins TRBV28 and TRBJ2-7; D may be TRBD2 (6 bases). Trimming pared 5 bases from V and 5 bases from J, leaving 16 bases between. In germline, CDR1 is MDHEN, CDR2 SYDVKM. This CDR3 comprises 14 residues. CDR3 protein: CASSTRRGANEQYF. DNA for the CDR3: TGTGCCAGCAGTACCCGGAGGGGAGCGAACGAGCAGTACTTC. The complete variable domain, with remaining parts taken from reference TRBV28 and TRBJ2-7, reads DVKVTQSSRYLVKRTGEKVFLECVQDMDHENMFWYRQDPGLGLRLIYFSYDVKMKEKGDIPEGYSVSREKKERFSLILESASTNQTSMYLCASSTRRGANEQYFGPGTRLTVT.

This clone was seen just once. The chain links TRBV4-2 to TRBJ1-4; D possibly corresponds to TRBD1 (5 bases). The CDR3 extends over 17 amino acids. Trimming stripped 0 bases from V and 2 bases from J, with 13 bases between. Germline loops: CDR1 LGHNA, CDR2 YNFKEQ. CDR3 protein: CASSQERRGSTNEKLFF. In nucleotides, the CDR3 is TGTGCCAGCAGCCAAGAAAGAAGGGGCTCGACTAATGAAAAACTGTTTTTT.

The rearrangement joins TRBV6-5 to TRBJ1-1; 10 bases match TRBD1. V was pared by 1 base and J by 3 bases, with 2 bases of the junction left unmatched. Germline V lookup: CDR1 MNHEY, CDR2 SVGAGI. The CDR3 runs to 15 residues. The CDR3 protein is CASSYWGTGDTEAFF. The CDR3 DNA sequence: TGTGCCAGCAGTTACTGGGGGACAGGGGACACTGAAGCTTTCTTT.

In this sample, this clone turned up once. The CDR3, as DNA: TGTGCCAGCAGCCGGGACAGCCTGACTTATAATTCACCCCTCCACTTT. Amino acids: CASSRDSLTYNSPLHF. The chain combines TRBV5-7 with TRBJ1-6; 7 nucleotides line up with TRBD1. TRBV5-7 is filed as an ORF, its function uncertain. J gave up 4 bases and V 4 bases, and 8 bases lay outside the gene matches. The CDR3 is made up of 16 amino acids.